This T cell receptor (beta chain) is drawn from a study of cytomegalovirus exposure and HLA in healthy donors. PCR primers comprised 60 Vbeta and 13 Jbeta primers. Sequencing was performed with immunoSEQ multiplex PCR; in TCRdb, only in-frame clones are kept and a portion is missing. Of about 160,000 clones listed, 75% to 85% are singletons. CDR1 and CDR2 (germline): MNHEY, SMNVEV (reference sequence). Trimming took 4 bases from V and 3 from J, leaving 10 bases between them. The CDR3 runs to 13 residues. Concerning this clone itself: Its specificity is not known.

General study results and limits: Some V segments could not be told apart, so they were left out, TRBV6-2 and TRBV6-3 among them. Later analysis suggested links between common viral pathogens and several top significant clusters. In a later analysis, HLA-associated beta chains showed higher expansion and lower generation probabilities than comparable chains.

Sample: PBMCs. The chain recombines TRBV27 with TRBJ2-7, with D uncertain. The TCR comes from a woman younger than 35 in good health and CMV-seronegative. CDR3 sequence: CASSSIDSYEQYF. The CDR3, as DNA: TGTGCCAGCAGTTCCATCGATAGCTACGAGCAGTACTTC.